This T cell receptor beta chain was profiled in a study of cytomegalovirus exposure and HLA in healthy donors. The PCR used 60 Vbeta and 13 Jbeta primers. Original handling: As a later analysis found, there were roughly 80 million unique TCR beta chains, of which 8.5 million to 14 million were shared. The data were produced by immunoSEQ multiplex PCR, yet TCRdb's version contains in-frame clones alone and is incomplete. V, J and clone size are taken as reported in that table, and D and trimming were inferred from the DNA itself. The sample yields about 95,000 clones, about 71% seen once. The CDR3 has 15 residues. Germline loops: CDR1 SGHTS, CDR2 YDEGEE. The J segment lost 1 base and the V segment lost 0 bases, leaving 4 bases of the junction unmatched.

What was sequenced was PBMCs. The origin of this receptor is a man aged 55 to 70 in good health and CMV-seronegative. The V and J genes are TRBV5-8 and TRBJ2-7, with 7 bases identical to TRBD1. Written as DNA, the CDR3 is TGTGCCAGCAGCTTGGGACAGGGCATATCCTACGAGCAGTACTTC. It is translated as CASSLGQGISYEQYF. Full variable domain (rest looked up from reference TRBV5-8 and TRBJ2-7): EAGVTQSPTHLIKTRGQQATLRCSPISGHTSVYWYQQALGLGLQFLLWYDEGEERNRGNFPPRFSGRQFPNYSSELNVNALELEDSALYLCASSLGQGISYEQYFGPGTRLTVT.